The next 27 T cell receptor beta chains were all read from a single sample in a study of CD8+ T cells in alopecia areata. Sequencing used cDNA as its template, made by extracting RNA and reverse transcribing it. Assay used: immunoSEQ multiplex PCR; TCRdb lists only in-frame clones, some missing. The table records about 110,000 clones, around 53% of them present only once. Treatment in this sample: oral pan-JAK inhibitor, 5-10 mg twice daily. The sample here was CD8+ T cells sorted from blood, taken at week 24, from a patient treated with tofacitinib. The receptor source for this set is a human donor with alopecia areata.

This clone was found a few times. V usage is TRBV19 and J usage is TRBJ1-1; D gene ambiguous. Deletions cut 6 bases from V and 0 bases from J, with 8 bases between. This CDR3 is built from 13 residues. The germline CDR1 and CDR2 sequences are LNHDA and SQIVND (reference sequence). The CDR3 is CASRITVNTEAFF. DNA of the CDR3: TGTGCCAGTAGGATAACAGTGAACACTGAAGCTTTCTTT.

DNA for the CDR3: TGTGCCAGCAGTGATCCCGTGGGAGGGAACCAAGAGACCCAGTACTTC. This codes for CASSDPVGGNQETQYF. The chain employs TRBV2 and TRBJ2-5; 7 nucleotides line up with TRBD2. The V gene end was trimmed by 3 bases and the J gene end by 0 bases; junction bases not matched to a gene: 7. Germline CDR1 and CDR2: SNHLY and FYNNEI. The CDR3 has 16 residues.

This clone came up a few times. The chain employs TRBV6-5 and TRBJ1-1; D remains ambiguous. V lost 8 bases, J lost 1 base, and 8 bases lay in between. The CDR3 sequence is 12 residues long. Per germline, CDR1 MNHEY and CDR2 SVGAGI. The CDR3, as DNA: TGTGCCAGCCGTCGGGAGAACACTGAAGCTTTCTTT. Translation: CASRRENTEAFF.

In its sample, this clone was seen a few times. The chain is built from TRBV2 and TRBJ2-7; 11 nucleotides line up with TRBD1. Germline CDR1 and CDR2: SNHLY and FYNNEI. J lost 4 bases, V lost 7 bases, and 6 bases had no gene match. The CDR3 is 14 residues long. For the CDR3, the DNA is TGTGCCAGCATGTGGGGACAGGGGGGATACGAGCAGTACTTC. Protein product: CASMWGQGGYEQYF.

The chain has TRBV2 and TRBJ2-1; TRBD2 matches at 12 bases. Germline CDR1 and CDR2: SNHLY and FYNNEI. V was clipped by 3 bases and J by 10 bases; unmatched bases: 4. This CDR3 spans 14 amino acids. This CDR3 is CASSDTSGGLEQFF. The DNA of the CDR3 is TGTGCCAGCAGTGACACTAGCGGGGGGTTAGAGCAGTTCTTC.

This clone came up a few times. This chain connects TRBV4-3 to TRBJ2-1; D perhaps matches TRBD1 (5 bases). The V gene lost 0 bases and the J gene lost 5 bases, with 20 bases spanning the gap. Germline assignment: CDR1 LGHNA and CDR2 YSLEER. CDR3 size: 18 residues. The CDR3 region has the DNA TGCGCCAGCAGCCAAGATGGTATGGCCACGGACACCGACAATGAGCAGTTCTTC. Its protein is CASSQDGMATDTDNEQFF.

The chain combines TRBV4-1 with TRBJ2-7, with 9 bases matching TRBD1. This CDR3 spans 15 amino acids. V lost 6 bases to trimming and J lost 2 bases; unmatched junction nucleotides: 8. The germline gives CDR1 MGHRA, CDR2 YSYEKL. CDR3 loop: CASSYRDRVTYEQYF. The CDR3 bases are TGCGCCAGCAGTTACCGGGACAGGGTAACCTACGAGCAGTACTTC.

Details on this clone: An end of the junction differs from the germline gene, which may be a read error. The chain links TRBV6-5 to TRBJ2-7, with D maybe TRBD1 (5 bases). The CDR3 covers 14 residues. CDR1 is MNHEY and CDR2 is SVGAGI in the germline V gene. CDR3 sequence (DNA): TGTGCCAGCAGTGGTGGGGCTCCCTCCTCCGAGCAGTACTTC. This gives the protein CASSGGAPSSEQYF.

This clone was seen a few times. The CDR3 is CASSQDSHEQFF. CDR3 sequence (DNA): TGCGCCAGCTCTCAGGACAGCCATGAGCAGTTCTTC. This sequence joins TRBV23-1 and TRBJ2-1; D possibly corresponds to TRBD1 (6 bases). TRBV23-1 qualifies as an ORF whose function is uncertain. The CDR3 has 12 residues. The V end was cut by 8 bases, the J end by 8 bases, with 13 bases between.

The V gene is TRBV27, the J gene TRBJ1-2, with 11 nucleotides matching TRBD1. The CDR3 contains 15 residues. Trimming cost V 6 bases and J 5 bases; bases outside gene matches: 8. Germline CDR1 reads MNHEY; CDR2 reads SMNVEV (reference sequence). The CDR3 reads CASRQGTGGGYGYTF. DNA of the CDR3: TGTGCCAGCAGGCAAGGGACAGGGGGTGGGTATGGCTACACCTTC.

Comments on this clone: The conserved final phenylalanine or tryptophan is absent from the CDR3, which likely points to a read error. The chain recombines TRBV30 with TRBJ1-1; D not certain. The germline V and J ends were trimmed by 4 bases and 1 base, with 7 bases remaining between them. CDR3 length equals 12 residues. Germline V lookup: CDR1 GTSNPN, CDR2 SVGIG (reference sequence). CDR3 region: CAWNPANTEAFL. CDR3 in DNA: TGTGCCTGGAACCCGGCGAACACTGAAGCTTTCCTT.

The rearrangement links TRBV29-1 to TRBJ2-7, with 7 nucleotides matching TRBD1. The V gene end was trimmed by 0 bases and the J gene end by 4 bases; junction bases not matched to a gene: 3. Per the germline V gene, CDR1 is SQVTM and CDR2 is ANQGSEA. The CDR3 contains 13 residues. CDR3 DNA sequence: TGCAGCGTTGAAGAGGGGACAGATTACGAGCAGTACTTC. Its translation is CSVEEGTDYEQYF.

This clone was seen at least ten times. The rearrangement joins TRBV15 to TRBJ1-6, with TRBD1 identical over 7 bases. Looked up from germline, CDR1 is LNHNV and CDR2 is YYDKDF (reference sequence). The CDR3 consists of 15 residues. The ends lost 5 bases at V and 6 bases at J; junction bases unmatched: 7. CDR3 in DNA: TGTGCCACCAGCGGTACAGGGGAGGGTAATTCACCCCTCCACTTT. It translates to CATSGTGEGNSPLHF.

The chain carries TRBV4-1 and TRBJ1-5; D uncertain. The germline V gene encodes CDR1 MGHRA and CDR2 YSYEKL. The CDR3 covers 13 residues. V was shortened by 3 bases and J by 9 bases, with 12 bases between the two germline ends. CDR3 amino acids: CASSQRSPGPQHF. In DNA, the CDR3 is TGCGCCAGCAGCCAGAGGTCACCGGGGCCCCAGCATTTT.

J is TRBJ2-7 and V is TRBV15; 8 bases agree with TRBD1. Per germline, CDR1 LNHNV and CDR2 YYDKDF (reference sequence). The trim removed 3 bases at V and 2 bases at J, leaving 3 bases unmatched. This CDR3 is built from 14 residues. As DNA, the CDR3 is TGTGCCACCAGCAGCCGGACAGGGCCCTACGAGCAGTACTTC. Residues: CATSSRTGPYEQYF.

CDR3 protein: CASSFTTSGVGETQYF. In nucleotides, the CDR3 is TGTGCCAGCAGTTTCACCACTAGCGGGGTAGGGGAGACCCAGTACTTC. This sequence joins TRBV27 and TRBJ2-5; 10 nucleotides align to TRBD2. J gave up 5 bases and V 3 bases, and 9 bases lay outside the gene matches. The germline CDR1 and CDR2 sequences are MNHEY and SMNVEV (reference sequence). This CDR3 is 16 amino acids long.

This clone was detected a few times. The gene calls are TRBV27 and TRBJ2-3, with 9 bases matching TRBD2. The CDR3 covers 15 residues. CDR1 and CDR2 from the germline V gene are MNHEY and SMNVEV (reference sequence). V trimming: 3 bases; J trimming: 5 bases; junction bases outside the gene matches: 6. The CDR3 protein is CASSFSSGALDTQYF. DNA of the CDR3: TGTGCCAGCAGTTTCTCTAGCGGGGCTTTAGATACGCAGTATTTT.

V is TRBV19 and J is TRBJ1-1; 9 bases match TRBD1. This CDR3 region has 14 residues. Trimming at V came to 3 bases and at J to 4 bases, leaving 3 bases not matched to a gene. Per germline, CDR1 LNHDA and CDR2 SQIVND (reference sequence). The CDR3 coding sequence is TGTGCCAGTAGTATCGGGACAGGGAGCACTGAAGCTTTCTTT. Encoded protein: CASSIGTGSTEAFF.

The rearrangement links TRBV30 to TRBJ2-3; TRBD1 matches at 7 bases. The J segment lost 2 bases and the V segment lost 6 bases, leaving 8 bases of the junction unmatched. The CDR3 runs to 14 residues. Germline-derived CDR1 and CDR2 are GTSNPN and SVGIG (reference sequence). As DNA, the CDR3 is TGTGCCTGCGGAAGGGACAGAAACACAGATACGCAGTATTTT. Its protein product is CACGRDRNTDTQYF.

The V and J genes are TRBV4-2 and TRBJ1-1; D unclear. The CDR3 has 15 amino acids. Germline loops: CDR1 LGHNA, CDR2 YNFKEQ. The V gene lost 4 bases and the J gene lost 0 bases, with 12 bases spanning the gap. CDR3 residues: CASSPIIGVNTEAFF. In DNA form, the CDR3 reads TGTGCCAGCAGCCCGATCATAGGTGTGAACACTGAAGCTTTCTTT.

The J gene is TRBJ2-1, the V gene TRBV4-1; a possible D gene is TRBD1 (5 bases). CDR1 is MGHRA and CDR2 is YSYEKL in the germline V gene. V gave up 7 bases and J gave up 8 bases, with 12 bases separating them. CDR3 length equals 12 residues. CDR3 amino acids: CASKQGPDEQFF. In nucleotides, the CDR3 is TGCGCCAGCAAGCAGGGCCCGGATGAGCAGTTCTTC.

This clone came up once. This chain's CDR3 is CASSPAGPGDSPLHF. As DNA, the CDR3 is TGTGCCAGCAGCCCCGCAGGGCCTGGGGATTCACCCCTCCACTTT. The chain couples TRBV7-2 to TRBJ1-6, with D tentatively TRBD1 (5 bases). CDR1 and CDR2 (germline): SGHTA, FQGNSA. Trimming stripped 5 bases from V and 8 bases from J, with 16 bases between. The CDR3 runs to 15 residues. Full variable domain (missing parts from reference TRBV7-2 and TRBJ1-6): GAGVSQSPSNKVTEKGKDVELRCDPISGHTALYWYRQSLGQGLEFLIYFQGNSAPDKSGLPSDRFSAERTGGSVSTLTIQRTQQEDSAVYLCASSPAGPGDSPLHFGNGTRLTVT.

The V gene is TRBV13, the J gene TRBJ2-5; 10 nucleotides match TRBD1. J gave up 0 bases and V 8 bases, and 9 bases lay outside the gene matches. Germline-derived CDR1 and CDR2 are PRHDT and FYEKMQ (reference sequence). CDR3 length: 16 amino acids. The CDR3 DNA reads TGTGCCAGCGGATTTACCGGGACAGGGGACCAAGAGACCCAGTACTTC. Protein: CASGFTGTGDQETQYF.

V gene TRBV18 combines with J gene TRBJ2-5; D is unresolved. From germline, CDR1 is KGHSH and CDR2 LQKENI. The length of the CDR3 is 11 residues. V lost 6 bases and J 3 bases, leaving 5 bases between the germline ends. For the CDR3, the DNA is TGTGCCAGCTCCAACGAAGAGACCCAGTACTTC. This translates into CASSNEETQYF.

As concerns this clone: Compared with germline, one end of the junction differs, possibly owing to a read error. The chain uses TRBV6-1 and TRBJ2-5; D not certain. Germline V gene sequence: CDR1 MNHNS, CDR2 SASEGT. CDR3 length: 12 amino acids. The CDR3 here is CAISGTVQRQYF. In DNA form, the CDR3 reads TGTGCCATCAGTGGTACAGTCCAAAGGCAGTACTTC.

There are a few counts of this clone. V usage is TRBV29-1 and J usage is TRBJ2-7; a weak D match, TRBD2 (5 bases). The length of the CDR3 is 13 residues. Germline lookup yields CDR1 SQVTM and CDR2 ANQGSEA. The V and J ends lost 3 bases and 3 bases respectively, with 12 bases between them. The CDR3 loop reads CSVDGGWGYEQYF. Here the CDR3 DNA reads TGCAGCGTTGACGGAGGATGGGGCTACGAGCAGTACTTC.

The gene calls are TRBV15 and TRBJ1-1; D remains ambiguous. V lost 1 base, J lost 1 base, and 7 bases lay in between. The CDR3 extends over 14 amino acids. Germline loops: CDR1 LNHNV, CDR2 YYDKDF (reference sequence). Here the CDR3 reads CATSRVTENTEAFF. In DNA form, the CDR3 reads TGTGCCACCAGCAGAGTCACGGAGAACACTGAAGCTTTCTTT.